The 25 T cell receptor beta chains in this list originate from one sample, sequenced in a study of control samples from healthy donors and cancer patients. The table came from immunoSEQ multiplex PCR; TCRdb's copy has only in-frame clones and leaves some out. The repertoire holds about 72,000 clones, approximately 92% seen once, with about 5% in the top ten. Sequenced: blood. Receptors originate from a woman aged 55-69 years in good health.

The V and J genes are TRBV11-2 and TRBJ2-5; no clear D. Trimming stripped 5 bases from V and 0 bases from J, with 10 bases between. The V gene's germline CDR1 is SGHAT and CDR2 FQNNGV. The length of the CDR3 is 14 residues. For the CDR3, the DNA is TGTGCCAGCAGCATGGCAGGATACCAAGAGACCCAGTACTTC. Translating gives CASSMAGYQETQYF.

This CDR3 is CASSLPSSRGGPGYTF. The CDR3 nucleotides read TGTGCCAGCAGTTTACCGTCTAGTAGGGGCGGCCCGGGCTACACCTTC. The V call is TRBV28, the J call TRBJ1-2; maybe TRBD1 (5 bases). The germline V gene encodes CDR1 MDHEN and CDR2 SYDVKM. The CDR3 runs 16 residues. Trimming stripped 2 bases from V and 8 bases from J, with 21 bases between.

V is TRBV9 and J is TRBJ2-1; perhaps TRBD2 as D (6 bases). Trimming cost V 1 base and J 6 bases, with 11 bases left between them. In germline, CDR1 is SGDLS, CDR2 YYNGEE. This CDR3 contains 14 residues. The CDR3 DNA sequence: TGTGCCAGCAGCGTATTGTCTAGCGCCAATGAGCAGTTCTTC. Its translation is CASSVLSSANEQFF.

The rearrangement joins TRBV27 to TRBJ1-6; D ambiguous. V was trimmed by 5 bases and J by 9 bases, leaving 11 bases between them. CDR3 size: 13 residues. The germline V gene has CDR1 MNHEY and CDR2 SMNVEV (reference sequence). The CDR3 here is CASSSQRRSPLHF. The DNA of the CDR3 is TGTGCCAGCAGTAGCCAGAGGCGTTCACCCCTCCACTTT.

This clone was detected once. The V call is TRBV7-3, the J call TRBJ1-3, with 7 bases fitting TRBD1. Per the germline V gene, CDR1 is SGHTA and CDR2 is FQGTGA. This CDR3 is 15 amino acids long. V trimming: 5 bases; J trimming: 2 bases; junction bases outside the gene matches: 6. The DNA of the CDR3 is TGTGCCAGCAGCCAGAACAGGGGCCCTGGAAACACCATATATTTT. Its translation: CASSQNRGPGNTIYF. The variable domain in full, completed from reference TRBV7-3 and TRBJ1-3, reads GAGVSQTPSNKVTEKGKYVELRCDPISGHTALYWYRQSLGQGPEFLIYFQGTGAADDSGLPNDRFFAVRPEGSVSTLKIQRTERGDSAVYLCASSQNRGPGNTIYFGEGSWLTVV.

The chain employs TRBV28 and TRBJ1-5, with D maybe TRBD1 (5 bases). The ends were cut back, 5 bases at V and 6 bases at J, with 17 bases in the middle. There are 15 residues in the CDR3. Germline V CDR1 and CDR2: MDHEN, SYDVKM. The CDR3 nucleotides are TGTGCCAGCAGTCCCGCAGACAGAGCAGGTCAGCCCCAGCATTTT. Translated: CASSPADRAGQPQHF.

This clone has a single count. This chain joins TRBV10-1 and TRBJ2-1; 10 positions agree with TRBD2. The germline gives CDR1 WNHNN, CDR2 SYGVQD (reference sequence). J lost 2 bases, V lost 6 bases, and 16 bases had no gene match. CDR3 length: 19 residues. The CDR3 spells CASSRTVLISGRPYNEQFF. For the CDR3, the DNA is TGCGCCAGCAGCCGCACCGTACTTATTAGCGGGAGGCCCTACAATGAGCAGTTCTTC.

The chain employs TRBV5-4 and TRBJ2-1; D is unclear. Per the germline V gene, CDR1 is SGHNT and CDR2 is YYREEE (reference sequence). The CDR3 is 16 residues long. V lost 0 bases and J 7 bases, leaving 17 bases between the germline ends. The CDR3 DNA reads TGTGCCAGCAGCTTGGCCTGGGCGGTGGCAACAAATGAGCAGTTCTTC. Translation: CASSLAWAVATNEQFF.

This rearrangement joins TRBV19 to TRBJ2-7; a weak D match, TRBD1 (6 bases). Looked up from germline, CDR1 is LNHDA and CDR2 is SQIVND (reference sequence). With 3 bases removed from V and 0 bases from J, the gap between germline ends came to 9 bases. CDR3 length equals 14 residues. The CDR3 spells CASSIRQASYEQYF. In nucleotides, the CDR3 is TGTGCCAGTAGTATTCGACAGGCCTCCTACGAGCAGTACTTC.

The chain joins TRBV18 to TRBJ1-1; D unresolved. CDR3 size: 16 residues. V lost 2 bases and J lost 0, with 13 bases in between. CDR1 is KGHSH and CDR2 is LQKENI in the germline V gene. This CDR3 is CASSPGQPPLNTEAFF. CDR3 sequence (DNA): TGTGCCAGCTCACCAGGGCAGCCACCTCTGAACACTGAAGCTTTCTTT.

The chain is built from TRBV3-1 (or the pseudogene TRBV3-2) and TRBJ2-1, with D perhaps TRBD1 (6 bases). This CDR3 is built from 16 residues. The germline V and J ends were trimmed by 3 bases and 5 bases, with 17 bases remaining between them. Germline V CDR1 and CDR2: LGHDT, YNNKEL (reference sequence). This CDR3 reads CASSHNTARGNNEQFF. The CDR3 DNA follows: TGTGCCAGCAGCCACAATACCGCCAGGGGTAACAATGAGCAGTTCTTC.

This chain's CDR3 is CASSPQCRQGIYGYTF. CDR3 coding DNA: TGTGCCAGCAGCCCTCAGTGTAGGCAGGGGATCTATGGCTACACCTTC. The J gene is TRBJ1-2, the V gene TRBV21-1; TRBD1 reflects the table's D call only, with no check against the DNA. TRBV21-1 is recorded as a pseudogene. The CDR3 consists of 16 residues.

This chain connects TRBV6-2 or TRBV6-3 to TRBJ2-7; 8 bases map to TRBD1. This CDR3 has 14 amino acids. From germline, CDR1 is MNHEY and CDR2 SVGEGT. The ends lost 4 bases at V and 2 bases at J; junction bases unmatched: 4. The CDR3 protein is CASSSGQGTYEQYF. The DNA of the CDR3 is TGTGCCAGCAGTTCCGGACAGGGTACCTACGAGCAGTACTTC.

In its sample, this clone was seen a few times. The CDR3 protein is CASSFSLAGGYTGELFF. The CDR3 DNA reads TGTGCCAGCAGTTTTTCTTTAGCGGGAGGGTACACCGGGGAGCTGTTTTTT. The chain uses TRBV28 and TRBJ2-2, with 11 bases identical to TRBD2. Germline V gene sequence: CDR1 MDHEN, CDR2 SYDVKM. The CDR3 is 17 amino acids. V dropped 3 bases and J dropped 3; count of bases not matched to a gene: 6.

The CDR3 region has the DNA TGTGCCTGGAGTCCATGGGACTATGGCTACACCTTC. Translating gives CAWSPWDYGYTF. This chain joins TRBV30 and TRBJ1-2; D not certain. The CDR3 covers 12 residues. Germline V lookup: CDR1 GTSNPN, CDR2 SVGIG (reference sequence). The V gene lost 2 bases and the J gene lost 3 bases, with 7 bases spanning the gap. Combining the CDR3 with reference TRBV30 and TRBJ1-2 gives the whole variable domain SQTIHQWPATLVQPVGSPLSLECTVEGTSNPNLYWYRQAAGRGLQLLFYSVGIGQISSEVPQNLSASRPQDRQFILSSKKLLLSDSGFYLCAWSPWDYGYTFGSGTRLTVV.

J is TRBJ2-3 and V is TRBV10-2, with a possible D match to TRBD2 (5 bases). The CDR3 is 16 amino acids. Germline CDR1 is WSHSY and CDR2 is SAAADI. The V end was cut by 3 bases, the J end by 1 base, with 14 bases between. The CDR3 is CASSEGIWRGTDTQYF. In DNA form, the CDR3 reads TGCGCCAGCAGTGAAGGGATATGGCGGGGCACAGATACGCAGTATTTT.

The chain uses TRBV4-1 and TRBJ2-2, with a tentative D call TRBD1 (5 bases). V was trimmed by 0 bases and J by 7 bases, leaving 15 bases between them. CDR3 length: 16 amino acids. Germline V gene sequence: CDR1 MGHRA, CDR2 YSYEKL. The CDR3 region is CASSQDRLDSRGELFF. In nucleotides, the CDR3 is TGCGCCAGCAGCCAAGATCGACTTGACAGCCGCGGGGAGCTGTTTTTT.

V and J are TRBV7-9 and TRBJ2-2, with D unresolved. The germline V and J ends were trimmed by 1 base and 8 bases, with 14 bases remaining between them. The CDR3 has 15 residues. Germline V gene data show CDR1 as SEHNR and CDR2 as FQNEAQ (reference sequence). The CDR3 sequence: CASSLGTQLSGELFF. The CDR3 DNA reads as TGTGCCAGCAGCTTAGGGACCCAGCTCTCGGGGGAGCTGTTTTTT.

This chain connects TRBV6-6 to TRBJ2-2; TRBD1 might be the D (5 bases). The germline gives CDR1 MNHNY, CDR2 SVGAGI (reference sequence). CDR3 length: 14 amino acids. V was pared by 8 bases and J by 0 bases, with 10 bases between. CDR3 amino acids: CASRTRANTGELFF. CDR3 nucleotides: TGTGCCAGCCGAACCAGGGCGAACACCGGGGAGCTGTTTTTT.

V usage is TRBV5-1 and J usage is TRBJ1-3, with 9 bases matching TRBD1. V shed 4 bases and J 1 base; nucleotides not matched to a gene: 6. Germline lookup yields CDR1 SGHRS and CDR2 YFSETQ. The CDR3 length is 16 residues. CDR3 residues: CASSAGTGTSGNTIYF. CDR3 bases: TGCGCCAGCAGCGCCGGGACAGGGACTTCTGGAAACACCATATATTTT.

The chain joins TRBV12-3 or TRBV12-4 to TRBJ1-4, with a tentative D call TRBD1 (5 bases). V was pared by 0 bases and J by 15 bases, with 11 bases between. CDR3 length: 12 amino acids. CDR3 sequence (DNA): TGTGCCAGCAGTTTAGCGCTATGGGGGATGTTTTTT. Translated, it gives CASSLALWGMFF.

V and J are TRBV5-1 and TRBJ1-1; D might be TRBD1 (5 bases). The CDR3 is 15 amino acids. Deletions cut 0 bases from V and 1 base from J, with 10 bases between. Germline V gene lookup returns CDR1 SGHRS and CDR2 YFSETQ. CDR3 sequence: CASSLATGSNTEAFF. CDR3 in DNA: TGCGCCAGCAGCTTGGCCACAGGCTCGAACACTGAAGCTTTCTTT.

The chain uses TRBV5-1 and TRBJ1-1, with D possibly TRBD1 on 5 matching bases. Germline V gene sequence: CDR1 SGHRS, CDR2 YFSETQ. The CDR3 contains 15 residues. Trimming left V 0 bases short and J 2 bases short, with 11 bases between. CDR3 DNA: TGCGCCAGCAGCTTGGCCGGCCAGGGAAACACTGAAGCTTTCTTT. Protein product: CASSLAGQGNTEAFF.

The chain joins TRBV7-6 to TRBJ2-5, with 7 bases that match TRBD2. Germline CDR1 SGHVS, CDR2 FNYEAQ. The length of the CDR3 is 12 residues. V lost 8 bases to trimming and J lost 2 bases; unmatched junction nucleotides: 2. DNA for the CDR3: TGTGCCAGCGGGAGGGGACAAGAGACCCAGTACTTC. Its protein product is CASGRGQETQYF.

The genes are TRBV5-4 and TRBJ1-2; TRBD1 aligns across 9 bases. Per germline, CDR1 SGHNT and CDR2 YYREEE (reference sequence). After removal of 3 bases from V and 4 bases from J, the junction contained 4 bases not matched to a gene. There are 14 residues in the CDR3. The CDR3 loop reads CASSSPGQGYGYTF. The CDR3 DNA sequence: TGTGCCAGCAGCTCTCCGGGACAGGGCTATGGCTACACCTTC.